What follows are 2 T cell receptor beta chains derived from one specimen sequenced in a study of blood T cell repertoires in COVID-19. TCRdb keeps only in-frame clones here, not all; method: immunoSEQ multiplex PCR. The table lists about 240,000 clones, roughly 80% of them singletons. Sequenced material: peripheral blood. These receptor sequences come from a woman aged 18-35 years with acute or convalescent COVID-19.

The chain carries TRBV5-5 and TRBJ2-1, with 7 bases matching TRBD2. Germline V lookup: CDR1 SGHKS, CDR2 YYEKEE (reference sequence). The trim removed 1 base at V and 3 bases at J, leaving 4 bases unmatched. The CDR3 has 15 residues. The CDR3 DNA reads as TGTGCCAGCAGCTTGTGGCTAGCGGACTACAATGAGCAGTTCTTC. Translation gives CASSLWLADYNEQFF. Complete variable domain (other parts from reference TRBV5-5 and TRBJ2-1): DAGVTQSPTHLIKTRGQQVTLRCSPISGHKSVSWYQQVLGQGPQFIFQYYEKEERGRGNFPDRFSARQFPNYSSELNVNALLLGDSALYLCASSLWLADYNEQFFGPGTRLTVL.

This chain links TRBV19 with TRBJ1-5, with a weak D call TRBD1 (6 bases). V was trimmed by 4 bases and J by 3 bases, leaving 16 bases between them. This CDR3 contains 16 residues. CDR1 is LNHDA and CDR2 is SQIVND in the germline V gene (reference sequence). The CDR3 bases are TGTGCCAGTAGTACGCAGGGGCGAAGAAACAATCAGCCCCAGCATTTT. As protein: CASSTQGRRNNQPQHF.